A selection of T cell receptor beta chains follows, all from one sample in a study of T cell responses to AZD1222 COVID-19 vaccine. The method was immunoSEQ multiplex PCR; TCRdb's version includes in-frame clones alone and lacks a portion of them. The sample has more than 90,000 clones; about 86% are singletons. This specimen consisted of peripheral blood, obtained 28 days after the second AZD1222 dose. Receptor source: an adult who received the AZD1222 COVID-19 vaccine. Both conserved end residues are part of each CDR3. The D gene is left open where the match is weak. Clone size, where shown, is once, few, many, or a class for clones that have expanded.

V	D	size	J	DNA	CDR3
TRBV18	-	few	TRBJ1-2	TGTGCCAGCTCACCACAAGGGGAGAACTATGGCTACACCTTC	CASSPQGENYGYTF
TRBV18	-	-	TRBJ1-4	TGTGCCAGCTCACCACCGGGTTCAACTAATGAAAAACTGTTTTTT	CASSPPGSTNEKLFF
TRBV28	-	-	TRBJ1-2	TGTGCCAGCAGTTTTGGATATGGCTACACCTTC	CASSFGYGYTF
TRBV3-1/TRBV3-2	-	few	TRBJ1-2	TGTGCCAGCAGCCGCGGACCGAATAACTATGGCTACACCTTC	CASSRGPNNYGYTF
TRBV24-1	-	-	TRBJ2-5	TGTGCCACCAGTGATGAGACCCCGGCGGAGACCCAGTACTTC	CATSDETPAETQYF
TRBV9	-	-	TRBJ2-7	TGTGCCAGCAGCGCTGGCGACGAGCAGTACTTC	CASSAGDEQYF
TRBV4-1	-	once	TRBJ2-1	TGCGCCAGCAGTTTCGACAGGATTTACAATGAGCAGTTCTTC	CASSFDRIYNEQFF
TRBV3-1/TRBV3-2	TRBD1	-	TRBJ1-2	TGTGCCAGCAGCCTCGAAGGGACAGGGAGCGGCTACACCTTC	CASSLEGTGSGYTF
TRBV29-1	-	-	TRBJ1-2	TGCAGCGTTGCCGGGATTGTCAACTATGGCTACACCTTC	CSVAGIVNYGYTF
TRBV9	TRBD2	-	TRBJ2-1	TGTGCCAGCAGCGTGGCTAGCGGGGGCTACAATGAGCAGTTCTTC	CASSVASGGYNEQFF
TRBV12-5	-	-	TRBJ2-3	TGTGCTAGTGGTTTGGGGGGCACTGGGGGTACAGATACGCAGTATTTT	CASGLGGTGGTDTQYF
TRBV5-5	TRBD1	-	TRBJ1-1	TGTGCCAGCAGCTTTGGGACAGGAACCCTGAACACTGAAGCTTTCTTT	CASSFGTGTLNTEAFF
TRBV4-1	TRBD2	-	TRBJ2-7	TGCGCCAGCAGCCAAGATCGCGGACTAGCGGGAGCCCTCTCAAACGAGCAGTACTTC	CASSQDRGLAGALSNEQYF
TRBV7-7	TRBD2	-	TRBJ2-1	TGTGCCAGCAGCTTGGGACTAGGGTACAATGAGCAGTTCTTC	CASSLGLGYNEQFF
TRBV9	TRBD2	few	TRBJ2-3	TGTGCCAGCAGCGTAACGGGTCGAAGCGGGGGGGCGAATACGCAGTATTTT	CASSVTGRSGGANTQYF
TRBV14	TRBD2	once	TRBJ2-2	TGTGCCAGCAGCATAAGCGGGAGGTGGAGGACCGGGGAGCTGTTTTTT	CASSISGRWRTGELFF
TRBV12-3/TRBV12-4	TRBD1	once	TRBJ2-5	TGTGCCAGCTGGACAGGGCAAGAGACCCAGTACTTC	CASWTGQETQYF
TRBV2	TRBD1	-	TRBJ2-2	TGTGCCAGCAAGGAGACAGGGGAAATGCTGTTTTTT	CASKETGEMLFF
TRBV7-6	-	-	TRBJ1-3	TGTGCCAGCAGCTTAGTAACGGGGAGCTCTGGAAACACCATATATTTT	CASSLVTGSSGNTIYF
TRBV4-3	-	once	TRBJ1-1	TGCGCCAGCAGCCAAGACAGGACGAACACTGAAGCTTTCTTT	CASSQDRTNTEAFF
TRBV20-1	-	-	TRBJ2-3	TGCAGTGTTCTTTATTCAGATACGCAGTATTTT	CSVLYSDTQYF
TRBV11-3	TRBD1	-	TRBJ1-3	TGTGCCAGCAGCTTCCGAATAAAGGACAGGGGGCCAGGAAACACCATATATTTT	CASSFRIKDRGPGNTIYF